Sequencing of this T cell receptor beta chain was carried out in a study of response to subunit inactivated influenza vaccine. Overall study findings and caveats: Every seasonal influenza vaccination brings in few new T cells, the authors suggested.

TCRdb re-called the RT-PCR reads with MiXCR, one entry per CDR3 protein. The sample records approximately 200,000 distinct CDR3 sequences, about 15% being singletons. The CDR3 extends over 14 amino acids. With 6 bases removed from V and 7 bases from J, the gap between germline ends came to 15 bases. Only a few counts were recorded for this clonotype. Its target is not known. The sample consisted of CD8+ T cells sorted from PBMCs, taken about 5 days after vaccination. The sequence came from a man aged 45 to 65 who received an inactivated influenza vaccine. This chain connects TRBV12-3 or TRBV12-4 to TRBJ2-2; D is tentatively TRBD1 or TRBD2 (5 bases each). CDR3 in amino acids: CASSRDAAYGELFF. As DNA, the CDR3 is TGTGCCAGCAGCCGGGACGCCGCTTACGGGGAGCTGTTTTTT.